The 11 T cell receptor beta chains reported below all come from one sample, sequenced in a study of identical twins (dated by TCRdb to about 2016). The library relied on 5' RACE. The reads were generated on an Illumina HiSeq 2000. TCRdb redid the processing of the public reads, applying fastp at Q25 and MiXCR, and retained in-frame beta chains. Rows are unified per CDR3 protein, each entry keeping the most common DNA and genes. The sample has roughly 1,500,000 distinct CDR3 sequences on record, less than 40% of them singletons. The leading ten clones occupy 0.27% of the sample. The sequencing sample was made of cord blood. These receptor sequences come from a newborn girl in good health.

This clonotype is a singleton in its sample. The chain is built from TRBV5-1 and TRBJ2-3, with 10 bases matching TRBD2. Trimming removed 6 bases from V and 1 base from J; junction bases left unmatched: 5. The CDR3 extends over 15 amino acids. CDR1 is SGHRS and CDR2 is YFSETQ in the germline V gene. In DNA, the CDR3 is TGCGCCAGCACCGGACTAGCGGCTGGCACAGATACGCAGTATTTT. It specifies CASTGLAAGTDTQYF.

This clonotype was counted ten times or more. The genes are TRBV12-3 or TRBV12-4 and TRBJ2-7; TRBD2 might be the D (6 bases). The CDR3 has 13 residues. The V gene lost 6 bases and the J gene lost 1 base, with 10 bases spanning the gap. CDR3 DNA: TGTGCCAGCAGGGGGGGACTTTCCTACGAGCAGTACTTC. Its translation: CASRGGLSYEQYF.

This clonotype was seen a few times. The V gene is TRBV19, the J gene TRBJ1-1, with 11 positions matching TRBD1. The junction had 9 bases not matched to a gene; V was cut back by 6 bases and J by 0 bases. Per germline, CDR1 LNHDA and CDR2 SQIVND (reference sequence). This CDR3 has 17 residues. In DNA, the CDR3 is TGTGCCAGTAGCCCAGGGGACAGGGGGAGGATGAACACTGAAGCTTTCTTT. Encoded protein: CASSPGDRGRMNTEAFF.

The V call is TRBV6-2 or TRBV6-3, the J call TRBJ1-5; D not certain. V lost 0 bases and J lost 8, with 11 bases in between. CDR3 length equals 14 residues. Germline V gene data show CDR1 as MNHEY and CDR2 as SVGEGT. The DNA of the CDR3 is TGTGCCAGCAGTTACTCGATCCTTCGGGAGCCCCAGCATTTT. Its translation: CASSYSILREPQHF.

As regards this clonotype: An end of the junction differs from the germline gene, which may be a read error. This sequence joins TRBV10-3 and TRBJ1-1, with 9 bases aligning to TRBD1. Germline V CDR1 and CDR2: ENHRY, SYGVKD. The CDR3 is made up of 13 amino acids. The CDR3 loop is CSISESGQGKAFF. The CDR3 DNA reads as TGTTCCATCAGTGAGTCGGGACAGGGAAAAGCTTTCTTT.

Comment on this clonotype: It may be a read error: a sequence one base away is much more abundant. The rearrangement uses TRBV29-1 and TRBJ2-6; D remains ambiguous. The CDR3 spans 13 residues. V lost 6 bases to trimming and J lost 4 bases, with 10 bases between them. The germline V gene encodes CDR1 SQVTM and CDR2 ANQGSEA. The CDR3 region is CSVRMEGANVLTF. The DNA for the CDR3 is TGCAGCGTCAGGATGGAAGGGGCCAACGTCCTGACTTTC. Filled out from reference TRBV29-1 and TRBJ2-6, the complete variable domain reads SAVISQKPSRDICQRGTSLTIQCQVDSQVTMMFWYRQQPGQSLTLIATANQGSEATYESGFVIDKFPISRPNLTFSTLTVSNMSPEDSSIYLCSVRMEGANVLTFGAGSRLTVL.

This clonotype was observed many times. The V call is TRBV27, the J call TRBJ2-7; D remains ambiguous. CDR1 and CDR2 from the germline V gene are MNHEY and SMNVEV (reference sequence). The ends were cut back, 2 bases at V and 2 bases at J, with 13 bases in the middle. The CDR3 contains 15 residues. CDR3 coding DNA: TGTGCCAGCAGTTTAAGGGCCAGATCGGCCTACGAGCAGTACTTC. Translated, it gives CASSLRARSAYEQYF.

This chain uses TRBV25-1 with TRBJ2-1; D ambiguous. V lost 7 bases and J 4 bases, leaving 14 bases between the germline ends. This CDR3 region has 14 residues. Germline loops: CDR1 MGHDK, CDR2 SYGVNS. CDR3 bases: TGTGCCAGCACCCAATCGGCCTTATACAATGAGCAGTTCTTC. Its translation is CASTQSALYNEQFF.

In this sample, this clonotype turned up many times. This chain connects TRBV3-1 to TRBJ2-3, with D hard to call. The CDR3 is made up of 13 amino acids. Trimming shortened V by 1 base and J by 4 bases, and 6 bases separated the two germline ends. CDR1 LGHDT and CDR2 YNNKEL come from the germline V gene (reference sequence). DNA of the CDR3: TGTGCCAGCAGCCAAGGCGGTCCAGATACGCAGTATTTT. This sequence encodes CASSQGGPDTQYF.

This clonotype was observed a few times. The rearrangement uses TRBV20-1 and TRBJ2-3, with D possibly being TRBD2 (6 bases). Germline CDR1 is DFQATT and CDR2 is SNEGSKA (reference sequence). The CDR3 is made up of 16 amino acids. V dropped 0 bases and J dropped 4 bases, with 17 bases sitting between them. Here the CDR3 DNA reads TGCAGTGCTAGAGACTCACTTGCGGGGCGGCCAGATACGCAGTATTTT. Protein: CSARDSLAGRPDTQYF.

The J gene is TRBJ2-3, the V gene TRBV20-1; D gene unclear. The CDR3 covers 15 residues. CDR1 and CDR2 (germline): DFQATT, SNEGSKA (reference sequence). Deletions cut 1 base from V and 2 bases from J, with 13 bases between. The CDR3 protein is CSARVSSRTTDTQYF. The CDR3 nucleotides are TGCAGTGCTAGAGTATCCAGTCGTACCACAGATACGCAGTATTTT.